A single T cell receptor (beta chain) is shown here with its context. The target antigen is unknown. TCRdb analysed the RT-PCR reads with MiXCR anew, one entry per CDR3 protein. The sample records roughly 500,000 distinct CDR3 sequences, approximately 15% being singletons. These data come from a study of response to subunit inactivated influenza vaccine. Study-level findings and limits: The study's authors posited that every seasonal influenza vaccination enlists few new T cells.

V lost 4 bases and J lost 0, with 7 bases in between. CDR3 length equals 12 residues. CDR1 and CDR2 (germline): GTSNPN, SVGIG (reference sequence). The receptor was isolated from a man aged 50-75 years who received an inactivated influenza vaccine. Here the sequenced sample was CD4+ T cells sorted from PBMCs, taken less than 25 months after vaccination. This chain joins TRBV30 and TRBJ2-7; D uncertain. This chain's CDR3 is CAWKRVSYEQYF. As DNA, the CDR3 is TGTGCCTGGAAAAGGGTCTCCTACGAGCAGTACTTC.